This TCR beta chain was recorded in a study of T cell repertoires in cytomegalovirus infection. Study-wide background: An indication of both CMV infection and matching HLA type came from public TCR beta signatures.

In this sample, this clonotype turned up once. Antigen: not known. The CDR3 consists of 13 residues. V lost 4 bases and J lost 4; bases outside the gene matches: 4. CDR1 is DFQATT and CDR2 is SNEGSKA in the germline V gene (reference sequence). Study-wide results and limits: Cumulative public TCR beta family frequency identified CMV carriers with the relevant HLA. HLA-C-restricted CMV-specific TCR beta clonotypes were dominant in the ex vivo response.

TCRdb reanalysed the reads using MiXCR and keeps one entry per CDR3 protein. The sample includes 100,000 to 150,000 distinct CDR3 sequences, roughly 9% of them seen just once. The source material was PBMCs. The chain links TRBV20-1 to TRBJ1-5; TRBD1 aligns across 7 bases. This clonotype originated in a human donor in good health (CMV status not recorded). Some clones in this sample may be carry-over from other donors' samples. CDR3 protein: CSANTGVNQPQHF. CDR3 DNA: TGCAGTGCTAATACAGGGGTGAATCAGCCCCAGCATTTT.